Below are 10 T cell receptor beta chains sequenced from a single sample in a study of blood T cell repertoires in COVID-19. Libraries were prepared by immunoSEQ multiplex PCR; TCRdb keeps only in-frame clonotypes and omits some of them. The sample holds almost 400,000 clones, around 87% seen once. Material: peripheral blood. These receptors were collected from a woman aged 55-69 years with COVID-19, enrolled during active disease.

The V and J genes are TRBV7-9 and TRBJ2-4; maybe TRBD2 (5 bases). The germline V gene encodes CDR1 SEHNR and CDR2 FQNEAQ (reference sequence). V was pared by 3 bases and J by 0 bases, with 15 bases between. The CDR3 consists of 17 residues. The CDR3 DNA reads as TGTGCCAGCAGCTTGGAGACACTTGGACTAGCCAAAAACATTCAGTACTTC. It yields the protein CASSLETLGLAKNIQYF.

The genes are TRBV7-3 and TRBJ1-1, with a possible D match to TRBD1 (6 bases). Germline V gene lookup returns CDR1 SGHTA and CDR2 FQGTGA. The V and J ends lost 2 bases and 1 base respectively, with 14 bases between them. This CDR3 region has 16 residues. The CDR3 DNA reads TGTGCCAGCAGCTTACTATCAGGGGTGGGGAACACTGAAGCTTTCTTT. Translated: CASSLLSGVGNTEAFF.

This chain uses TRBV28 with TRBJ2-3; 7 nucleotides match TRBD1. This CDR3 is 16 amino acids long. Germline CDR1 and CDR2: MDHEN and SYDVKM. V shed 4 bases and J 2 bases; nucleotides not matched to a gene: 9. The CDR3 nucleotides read TGTGCCAGCAGTTCTTCCAGGGGGAGAATCACAGATACGCAGTATTTT. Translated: CASSSSRGRITDTQYF.

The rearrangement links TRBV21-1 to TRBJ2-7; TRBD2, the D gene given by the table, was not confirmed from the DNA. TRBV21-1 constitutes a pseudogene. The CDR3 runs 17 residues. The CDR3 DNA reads TGTGCCAGCAGCGGACTCCATACAGTGGGCTTTTTCAACGAGCAGTACTTC. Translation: CASSGLHTVGFFNEQYF.

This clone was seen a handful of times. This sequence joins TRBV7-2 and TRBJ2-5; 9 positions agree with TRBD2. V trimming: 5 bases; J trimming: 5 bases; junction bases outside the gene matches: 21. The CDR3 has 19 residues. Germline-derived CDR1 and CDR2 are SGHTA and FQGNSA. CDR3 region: CASSRLFVSGGGAPETQYF. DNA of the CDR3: TGTGCCAGCAGCCGTTTGTTCGTTTCTGGCGGGGGGGCCCCGGAGACCCAGTACTTC. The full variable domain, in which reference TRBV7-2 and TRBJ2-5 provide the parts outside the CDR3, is GAGVSQSPSNKVTEKGKDVELRCDPISGHTALYWYRQSLGQGLEFLIYFQGNSAPDKSGLPSDRFSAERTGGSVSTLTIQRTQQEDSAVYLCASSRLFVSGGGAPETQYFGPGTRLLVL.

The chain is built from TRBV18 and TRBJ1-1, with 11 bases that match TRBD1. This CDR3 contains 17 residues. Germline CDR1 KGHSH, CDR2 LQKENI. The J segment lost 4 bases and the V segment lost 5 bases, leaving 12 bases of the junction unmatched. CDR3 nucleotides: TGTGCCAGCTCAACCGGGACAGGGGGGGGTATCCTCACTGAAGCTTTCTTT. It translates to CASSTGTGGGILTEAFF.

The CDR3 protein is CASNLQRSGTYNSPLHF. CDR3 sequence (DNA): TGTGCCAGCAACCTCCAAAGATCCGGGACTTATAATTCACCCCTCCACTTT. V and J are TRBV4-2 and TRBJ1-6; possibly TRBD1 for D (5 bases). The germline V gene encodes CDR1 LGHNA and CDR2 YNFKEQ. V shed 7 bases and J shed 4 bases, with 20 bases lying between them. This CDR3 is built from 17 residues.

The CDR3 region is CARYLTPGEKLFF. As DNA, the CDR3 is TGTGCCAGATATCTTACCCCGGGGGAAAAACTGTTTTTT. V is TRBV27 and J is TRBJ1-4; unclear D gene. The ends were cut back, 9 bases at V and 8 bases at J, with 16 bases in the middle. Germline V lookup: CDR1 MNHEY, CDR2 SMNVEV (reference sequence). The CDR3 length is 13 residues. The whole variable domain, filled in from reference TRBV27 and TRBJ1-4, reads EAQVTQNPRYLITVTGKKLTVTCSQNMNHEYMSWYRQDPGLGLRQIYYSMNVEVTDKGDVPEGYKVSRKEKRNFPLILESPSPNQTSLYFCARYLTPGEKLFFGSGTQLSVL.

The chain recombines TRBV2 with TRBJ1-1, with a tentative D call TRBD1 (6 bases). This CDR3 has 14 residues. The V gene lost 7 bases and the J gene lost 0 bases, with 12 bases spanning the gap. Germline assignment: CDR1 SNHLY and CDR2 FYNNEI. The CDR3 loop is CASMDRRMNTEAFF. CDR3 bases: TGTGCCAGCATGGACAGACGAATGAACACTGAAGCTTTCTTT.

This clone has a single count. The CDR3 region has the DNA TGTGCCAGTAGTCCGGCCGGGGGTGGTAAGGATGGCTACACCTTC. It codes for CASSPAGGGKDGYTF. V gene TRBV19 combines with J gene TRBJ1-2; D might be TRBD1 (5 bases). The germline CDR1 and CDR2 sequences are LNHDA and SQIVND (reference sequence). Deletions cut 5 bases from V and 6 bases from J, with 19 bases between. The CDR3 extends over 15 amino acids.